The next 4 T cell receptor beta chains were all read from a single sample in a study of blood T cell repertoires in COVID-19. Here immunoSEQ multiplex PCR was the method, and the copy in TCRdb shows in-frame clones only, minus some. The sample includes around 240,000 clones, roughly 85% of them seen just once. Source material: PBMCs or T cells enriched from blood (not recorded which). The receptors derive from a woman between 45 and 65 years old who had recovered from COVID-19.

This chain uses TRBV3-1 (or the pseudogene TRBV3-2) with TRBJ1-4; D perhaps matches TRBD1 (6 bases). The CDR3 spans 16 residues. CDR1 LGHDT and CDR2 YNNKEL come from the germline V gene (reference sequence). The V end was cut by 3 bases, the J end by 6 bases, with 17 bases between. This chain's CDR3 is CASSQENRVIYEKLFF. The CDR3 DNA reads TGTGCCAGCAGCCAGGAAAACAGGGTAATCTATGAAAAACTGTTTTTT.

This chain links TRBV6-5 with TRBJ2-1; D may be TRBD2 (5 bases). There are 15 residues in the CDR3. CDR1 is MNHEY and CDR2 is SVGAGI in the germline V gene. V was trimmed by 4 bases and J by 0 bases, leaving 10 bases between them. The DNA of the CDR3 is TGTGCCAGCAGTTCCAGCGGTAGCTCCTACAATGAGCAGTTCTTC. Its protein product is CASSSSGSSYNEQFF.

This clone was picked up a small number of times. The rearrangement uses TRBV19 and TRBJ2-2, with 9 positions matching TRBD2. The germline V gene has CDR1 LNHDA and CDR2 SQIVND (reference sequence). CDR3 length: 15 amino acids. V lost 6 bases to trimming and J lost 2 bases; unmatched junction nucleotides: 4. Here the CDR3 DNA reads TGTGCCAGTAGGCGGGAGGGCACCAACACCGGGGAGCTGTTTTTT. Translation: CASRREGTNTGELFF.

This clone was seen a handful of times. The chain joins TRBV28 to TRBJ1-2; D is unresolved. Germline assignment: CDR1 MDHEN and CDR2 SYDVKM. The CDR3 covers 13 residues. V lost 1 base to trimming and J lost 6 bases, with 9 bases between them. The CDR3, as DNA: TGTGCCAGCAGTTTATCTAGGAGGGATGGCTACACCTTC. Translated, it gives CASSLSRRDGYTF.